The 22 T cell receptor beta chains below all came from one sample that was sequenced in a study of T cells expressing NK-cell markers. TCRdb re-called the 5' RACE reads and gives one entry per CDR3 protein, without DNA. This repertoire comprises roughly 280,000 distinct CDR3 sequences; its ten largest clones make up approximately 0.42%. The material sequenced was blood T cells: a sorted CD56 or NKG2C T cell subset, CD4+ or CD8+ T cells, or bulk PBMC T cells (not recorded which). The source is a man in his late teens or twenties in good health.

V is TRBV4-3 and J is TRBJ1-2; TCRdb picks TRBD1, but there is no DNA to check that call. Per the germline V gene, CDR1 is LGHNA and CDR2 is YSLEER. There are 15 residues in the CDR3. This chain's CDR3 is CASSPSTGPGYGYTF.

This CDR3 reads CSASSGGPRTEAFF. The chain has TRBV20-1 and TRBJ1-1; TCRdb reports TRBD1, a call that lacks DNA to check it against. This CDR3 spans 14 amino acids. The germline V gene has CDR1 DFQATT and CDR2 SNEGSKA (reference sequence).

The gene calls are TRBV12-3 or TRBV12-4 and TRBJ2-7; as DNA is missing, the TRBD1 call by TCRdb cannot be tested. The CDR3 is made up of 14 amino acids. The CDR3 is CASSQRGPDYEQYF.

The genes are TRBV5-6 and TRBJ2-1; TCRdb calls TRBD1, which cannot be checked without DNA. The CDR3 loop spans 13 amino acids. The germline gives CDR1 SGHDT, CDR2 YYEEEE. Here the CDR3 reads CASSLRGADEQFF.

The gene calls are TRBV5-1 and TRBJ2-3; TCRdb's D call of TRBD2 is untestable without DNA. Per the germline V gene, CDR1 is SGHRS and CDR2 is YFSETQ. This CDR3 has 15 residues. This CDR3 is CASSDQTSGTDTQYF.

The chain carries TRBV29-1 and TRBJ1-1; TCRdb's assignment of TRBD1 cannot be checked, as there is no DNA. CDR3 length: 15 residues. Germline loops: CDR1 SQVTM, CDR2 ANQGSEA. CDR3 residues: CSVGSPMGQGVEAFF.

The chain joins TRBV12-3 or TRBV12-4 to TRBJ1-6; the TRBD1 assignment by TCRdb is unverifiable without DNA. CDR3 length: 14 amino acids. This CDR3 reads CASSLGQYNSPLHF.

J is TRBJ1-1 and V is TRBV6-2 or TRBV6-3. This CDR3 contains 15 residues. Germline assignment: CDR1 MNHEY and CDR2 SVGEGT. The CDR3 here is CASRSPGLLGTEAFF.

The CDR3: CASSDPGGRSYEQYF. This chain connects TRBV6-2 or TRBV6-3 to TRBJ2-7; TCRdb designates TRBD1, a call that cannot be tested without DNA. CDR3 length equals 15 residues. The germline V gene has CDR1 MNHEY and CDR2 SVGEGT.

The rearrangement links TRBV7-2 to TRBJ2-1; as DNA is missing, the TRBD2 call by TCRdb cannot be tested. The germline CDR1 and CDR2 sequences are SGHTA and FQGNSA. This CDR3 comprises 15 residues. The CDR3 protein is CASSPAGYSYNEQFF.

The chain employs TRBV12-3 or TRBV12-4 and TRBJ1-2; the D gene TCRdb calls, TRBD1, cannot be checked with no DNA. The CDR3 covers 15 residues. The CDR3 protein is CASSPQQGGNYGYTF.

The chain links TRBV5-1 to TRBJ1-1; TCRdb picks TRBD1, but there is no DNA to check that call. The germline gives CDR1 SGHRS, CDR2 YFSETQ. The CDR3 consists of 13 residues. Here the CDR3 reads CASSRGRGIEAFF.

This chain connects TRBV20-1 to TRBJ2-7; as DNA is missing, the TRBD2 call by TCRdb cannot be tested. The CDR3 is made up of 13 amino acids. In germline, CDR1 is DFQATT, CDR2 SNEGSKA (reference sequence). The CDR3 sequence: CSATGGPGHEQYF.

The CDR3: CASRWEPLGSDTQYF. The chain joins TRBV7-9 to TRBJ2-3; the D call of TRBD2 rests on TCRdb alone, since no DNA is present to check it. The CDR3 consists of 15 residues. Per germline, CDR1 SEHNR and CDR2 FQNEAQ (reference sequence).

The chain joins TRBV5-4 to TRBJ2-5; the TCRdb D gene call, TRBD1, has no DNA to confirm it. Germline loops: CDR1 SGHNT, CDR2 YYREEE (reference sequence). This CDR3 comprises 15 residues. This CDR3 is CASSSPFGGGETQYF.

This chain uses TRBV12-3 or TRBV12-4 with TRBJ1-5; lacking DNA, the TRBD1 call made by TCRdb goes unchecked. This CDR3 is 17 amino acids long. CDR3 region: CASSPGQGAPRNQPQHF.

This chain links TRBV12-3 or TRBV12-4 with TRBJ2-3; the TCRdb call, TRBD2, lacks DNA for checking. CDR3 length equals 15 residues. This CDR3 is CASSRTKKESGTQYF.

The gene calls are TRBV20-1 and TRBJ1-1. The CDR3 contains 13 residues. Germline V lookup: CDR1 DFQATT, CDR2 SNEGSKA (reference sequence). CDR3 protein: CSASGGPGTEAFF.

The chain links TRBV7-7 to TRBJ2-1; as DNA is missing, the TRBD1 call by TCRdb cannot be tested. The CDR3 loop spans 13 amino acids. CDR1 and CDR2 from the germline V gene are SSHAT and FNYEAQ (reference sequence). The CDR3 protein is CASSQDRADEQFF.

The V call is TRBV5-1, the J call TRBJ2-2; the TRBD2 assignment by TCRdb is unverifiable without DNA. Germline assignment: CDR1 SGHRS and CDR2 YFSETQ. This CDR3 comprises 15 residues. The CDR3 region is CASSFLLGNTGELFF. Variable domain in full (rest from reference TRBV5-1 and TRBJ2-2): KAGVTQTPRYLIKTRGQQVTLSCSPISGHRSVSWYQQTPGQGLQFLFEYFSETQRNKGNFPGRFSGRQFSNSRSEMNVSTLELGDSALYLCASSFLLGNTGELFFGEGSRLTVL.

This chain connects TRBV11-2 to TRBJ2-2. Looked up from germline, CDR1 is SGHAT and CDR2 is FQNNGV. This CDR3 is built from 15 residues. The CDR3 spells CASSTTTIFPGELFF. The full variable domain, its missing parts supplied by reference TRBV11-2 and TRBJ2-2, is EAGVAQSPRYKIIEKRQSVAFWCNPISGHATLYWYQQILGQGPKLLIQFQNNGVVDDSQLPKDRFSAERLKGVDSTLKIQPAKLEDSAVYLCASSTTTIFPGELFFGEGSRLTVL.

The genes are TRBV12-3 or TRBV12-4 and TRBJ2-3; there is no DNA to check the TCRdb D call of TRBD2. The CDR3 totals 13 residues. This CDR3 is CASSRGLDPTQYF.